The present TCR beta chain was sequenced within a study of shared clonotypes between healthy human individuals. Study-wide points: Depth was large, yet rarefaction showed that sorted-subset sequencing was incomplete.

Assay: immunoSEQ multiplex PCR; the TCRdb copy retains only in-frame clones and omits some. The sample carries roughly 700,000 clones, 74% recorded once. This clone was observed a handful of times. No antigen is known for it. V was trimmed by 7 bases and J by 5 bases, leaving 17 bases between them. Germline CDR1 and CDR2: SNHLY and FYNNEI. CDR3 size: 14 residues. The sample comprised memory CD4+ T cells sorted from blood. Subset defined: CD45RA-negative fraction. This clonotype was sampled from a woman aged 30 to 39 in good health. V gene TRBV2 combines with J gene TRBJ1-2; D uncertain. The CDR3 bases are TGTGCCAGCACTCGGTATCCACAAATTTATGGCTACACCTTC. Translating it yields CASTRYPQIYGYTF.